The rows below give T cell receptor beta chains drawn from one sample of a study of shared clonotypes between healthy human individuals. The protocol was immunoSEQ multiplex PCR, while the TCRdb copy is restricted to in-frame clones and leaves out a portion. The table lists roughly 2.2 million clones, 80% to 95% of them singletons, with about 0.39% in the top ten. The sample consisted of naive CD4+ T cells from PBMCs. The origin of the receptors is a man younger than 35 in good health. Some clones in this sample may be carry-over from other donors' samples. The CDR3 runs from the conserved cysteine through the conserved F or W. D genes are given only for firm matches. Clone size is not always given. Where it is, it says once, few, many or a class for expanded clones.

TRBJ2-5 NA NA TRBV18 CASSPFYQETQYF TGTGCCAGCTCACCTTTCTATCAAGAGACCCAGTACTTC
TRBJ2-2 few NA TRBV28 CASSTSTSGTGELFF TGTGCCAGCAGTACCAGCACCTCGGGCACCGGGGAGCTGTTTTTT
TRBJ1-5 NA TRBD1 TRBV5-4 CASSLKGAGQPQHF TGTGCCAGCAGCTTGAAGGGGGCCGGTCAGCCCCAGCATTTT
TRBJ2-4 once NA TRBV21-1 CASSKTRRGPKNIQYF TGTGCCAGCAGCAAAACCCGCCGGGGGCCTAAAAACATTCAGTACTTC
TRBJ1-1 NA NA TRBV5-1 CASSLGSPTGTQNTEAFF TGCGCCAGCAGCTTGGGTTCCCCAACAGGGACTCAAAACACTGAAGCTTTCTTT
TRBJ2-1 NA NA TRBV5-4 CASSFQVYNEQFF TGTGCCAGCAGCTTTCAGGTCTACAATGAGCAGTTCTTC
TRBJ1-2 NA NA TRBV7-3 CASSLKPDYGYTF TGTGCCAGCAGCTTAAAGCCAGACTATGGCTACACCTTC
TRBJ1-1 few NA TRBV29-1 CSVEGTMNTEAFF TGCAGCGTTGAGGGCACCATGAACACTGAAGCTTTCTTT
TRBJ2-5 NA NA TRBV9 CASSVLAEVGTQYF TGTGCCAGCAGCGTGTTAGCTGAAGTCGGGACCCAGTACTTC
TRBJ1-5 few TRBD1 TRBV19 CASRVQGISNQPQHF TGTGCCAGTAGGGTACAGGGGATTAGCAATCAGCCCCAGCATTTT
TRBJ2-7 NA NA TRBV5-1 CASRRETYEQYF TGCGCCAGCAGGAGAGAGACCTACGAGCAGTACTTC
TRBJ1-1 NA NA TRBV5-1 CASGRENTEAFF TGCGCCAGCGGACGGGAGAACACTGAAGCTTTCTTT
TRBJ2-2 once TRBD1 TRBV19 CASDDRASTGELFF TGTGCCAGTGACGACAGGGCCTCCACCGGGGAGCTGTTTTTT
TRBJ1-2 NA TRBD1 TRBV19 CASSMGDRGNYGYTF TGTGCCAGTAGTATGGGCGACAGGGGGAACTATGGCTACACCTTC
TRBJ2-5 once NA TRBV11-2 CASSLDGRQQETQYF TGTGCCAGCAGCTTAGATGGTCGGCAGCAAGAGACCCAGTACTTC
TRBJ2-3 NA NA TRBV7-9 CASSAPAGRTDTQYF TGTGCCAGCAGCGCCCCGGCGGGGCGAACAGATACGCAGTATTTT
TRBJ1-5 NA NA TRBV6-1 CATVLRDLSNQPQHF TGTGCCACCGTACTCCGGGACCTAAGCAATCAGCCCCAGCATTTT
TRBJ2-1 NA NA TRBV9 CASSVGPSSHEQFF TGTGCCAGCAGCGTAGGGCCTAGCAGCCATGAGCAGTTCTTC
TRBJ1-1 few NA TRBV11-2 CASSLTAGTEAFF TGTGCCAGCAGCTTAACGGCCGGCACTGAAGCTTTCTTT
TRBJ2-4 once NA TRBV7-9 CASTQSGTTKNIQYF TGTGCCAGCACCCAATCCGGGACAACTAAAAACATTCAGTACTTC
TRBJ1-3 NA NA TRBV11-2 CASSLVREAGNTIYF TGTGCCAGCAGCTTAGTCAGGGAGGCTGGAAACACCATATATTTT
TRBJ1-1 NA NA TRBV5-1 CASSLGRVGTEAFF TGCGCCAGCAGCTTGGGCAGGGTGGGGACTGAAGCTTTCTTT
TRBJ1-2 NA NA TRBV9 CASSQPGRDGYTF TGTGCCAGCAGCCAGCCGGGACGGGATGGCTACACCTTC
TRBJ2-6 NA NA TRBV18 CASSPLGGSGANVLTF TGTGCCAGCTCACCCCTCGGGGGTTCTGGGGCCAACGTCCTGACTTTC
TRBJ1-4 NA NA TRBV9 CASSGSTRGRNEKLFF TGTGCCAGCAGCGGGTCGACGAGGGGGAGGAATGAAAAACTGTTTTTT
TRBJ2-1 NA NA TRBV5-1 CASSLWPPSHNEQFF TGCGCCAGCAGCTTGTGGCCTCCCTCCCACAATGAGCAGTTCTTC
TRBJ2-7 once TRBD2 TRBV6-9 CASSSLGLADTYEQYF TGTGCCAGCAGTTCCCTGGGACTAGCGGATACCTACGAGCAGTACTTC
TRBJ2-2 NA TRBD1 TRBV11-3 CASSLGYSGTGGAGELFF TGTGCCAGCAGCTTAGGTTACTCCGGGACAGGGGGAGCCGGGGAGCTGTTTTTT
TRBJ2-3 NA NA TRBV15 CATSVGSTDTQYF TGTGCCACCAGCGTAGGGAGCACAGATACGCAGTATTTT
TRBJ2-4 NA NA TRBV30 CAWTNGLLAKNIQYF TGTGCCTGGACCAACGGATTGTTAGCCAAAAACATTCAGTACTTC
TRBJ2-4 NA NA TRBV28 CASRGAGENIQYF TGTGCCAGCAGGGGGGCCGGAGAAAACATTCAGTACTTC
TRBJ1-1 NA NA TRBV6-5 CASSYRGGRLNTEAFF TGTGCCAGCAGTTACCGAGGGGGGAGGCTGAACACTGAAGCTTTCTTT
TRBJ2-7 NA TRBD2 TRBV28 CASTTGGSYEQYF TGTGCCAGCACCACTGGCGGGAGCTACGAGCAGTACTTC
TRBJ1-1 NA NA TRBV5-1 CASSLSVGNTEAFF TGCGCCAGCAGCTTGTCAGTGGGGAACACTGAAGCTTTCTTT
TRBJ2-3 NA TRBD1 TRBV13 CASSLASRDRGADTQYF TGTGCCAGCAGCTTAGCGTCCCGGGACAGGGGGGCAGATACGCAGTATTTT
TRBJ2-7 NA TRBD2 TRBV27 CASSLFSGRSYEQYF TGTGCCAGCAGTTTATTTAGCGGGAGATCCTACGAGCAGTACTTC
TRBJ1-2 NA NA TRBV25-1 CASRPRTTDGYTF TGTGCCAGCAGGCCCAGGACAACAGATGGCTACACCTTC
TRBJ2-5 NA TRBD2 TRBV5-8 CASSLELAGGETQYF TGTGCCAGCAGCTTGGAACTAGCCGGGGGGGAGACCCAGTACTTC
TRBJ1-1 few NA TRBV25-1 CASSARGTEAFF TGTGCCAGCAGCGCCCGGGGCACTGAAGCTTTCTTT
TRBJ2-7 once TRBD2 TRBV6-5 CASSSGLARNEQYF TGTGCCAGCAGCTCCGGACTAGCCCGGAACGAGCAGTACTTC
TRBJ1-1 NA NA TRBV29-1 CSVGERDTEAFF TGCAGCGTTGGGGAGAGGGACACTGAAGCTTTCTTT
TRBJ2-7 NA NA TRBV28 CASSLPGHDFYEQYF TGTGCCAGCAGTTTACCGGGACACGACTTCTACGAGCAGTACTTC
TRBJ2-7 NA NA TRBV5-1 CASSGPGQGSHEQYF TGCGCCAGCAGCGGCCCCGGGCAGGGGAGCCACGAGCAGTACTTC
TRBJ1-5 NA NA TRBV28 CASSLLQGQPQHF TGTGCCAGCAGTTTGCTACAGGGTCAGCCCCAGCATTTT
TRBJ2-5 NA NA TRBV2 CASSEEHLLETQYF TGTGCCAGCAGTGAAGAACACCTCCTGGAGACCCAGTACTTC
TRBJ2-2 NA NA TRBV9 CASSAGFPSNTGELFF TGTGCCAGCAGTGCGGGATTCCCTTCCAACACCGGGGAGCTGTTTTTT
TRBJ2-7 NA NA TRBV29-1 CSAKAGEQYF TGCAGCGCTAAAGCGGGCGAGCAGTACTTC
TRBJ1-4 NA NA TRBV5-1 CASALQGSGEKLFF TGCGCCAGCGCTCTCCAGGGGAGTGGAGAAAAACTGTTTTTT
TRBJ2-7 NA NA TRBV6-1 CAGGGQITYEQYF TGTGCCGGCGGTGGGCAGATTACCTACGAGCAGTACTTC
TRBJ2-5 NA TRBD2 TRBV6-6 CASSTGGTQYF TGTGCCAGCAGCACGGGGGGGACCCAGTACTTC
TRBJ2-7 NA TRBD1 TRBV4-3 CASSQQTGIGEQYF TGCGCCAGCAGCCAGCAGACAGGGATCGGCGAGCAGTACTTC
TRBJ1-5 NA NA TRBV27 CASSSQDQPQHF TGTGCCAGCAGTTCACAGGATCAGCCCCAGCATTTT
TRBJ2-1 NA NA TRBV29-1 CSVLVFDSAAYNEQFF TGCAGCGTCCTTGTATTCGACAGCGCCGCCTACAATGAGCAGTTCTTC
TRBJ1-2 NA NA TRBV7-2 CASSLAGQIKLYGYTF TGTGCCAGCAGCTTAGCGGGGCAGATAAAGCTCTATGGCTACACCTTC
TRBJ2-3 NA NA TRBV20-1 CSATKRDTQYF TGCAGTGCTACTAAGAGAGATACGCAGTATTTT